The 27 T cell receptor beta chains given below trace back to one sample, sequenced in a study. TCRdb fed the RT-PCR reads into MiXCR, producing one record per CDR3 protein. Seen here are hundreds of thousands of distinct CDR3 sequences, more than 13% observed once, and the top ten hold just over 3.5%. The sample taken for sequencing was memory CD4+ T cells from blood. The receptors originated from a female donor in good health, serving as a healthy control.

This clonotype was counted between two and nine times. The gene calls are TRBV4-3 and TRBJ1-6; 7 bases map to TRBD1. Germline CDR1 and CDR2: LGHNA and YSLEER. The CDR3 loop spans 14 amino acids. With 1 base clipped from V and 11 bases from J, the junction kept 5 bases outside the gene matches. The CDR3, as DNA: TGCGCCAGCAGCCAAGCGGGACAGAGCACACCCCTCCACTTT. Protein: CASSQAGQSTPLHF.

A few counts support this clonotype. The rearrangement links TRBV12-3 or TRBV12-4 to TRBJ1-1; a weak D match, TRBD1 (5 bases). Trimming pared 4 bases from V and 0 bases from J, leaving 12 bases between. This CDR3 region has 15 residues. The CDR3, as DNA: TGTGCCAGCAGTTCTAGACAGTACATGAACACTGAAGCTTTCTTT. Protein product: CASSSRQYMNTEAFF.

This clonotype was recorded at least ten times. The chain uses TRBV20-1 and TRBJ1-1; D call uncertain. V dropped 5 bases and J dropped 4 bases, with 17 bases sitting between them. The CDR3 has 14 residues. From germline, CDR1 is DFQATT and CDR2 SNEGSKA (reference sequence). The CDR3 here is CSAGAGRRSTEAFF. In DNA, the CDR3 is TGCAGTGCTGGCGCCGGCAGGAGGAGCACTGAAGCTTTCTTT.

V is TRBV11-2 and J is TRBJ2-7; D assignment may be TRBD1 or TRBD2 (5 bases each). Trimming removed 1 base from V and 4 bases from J, with 20 bases in between. Germline V gene lookup returns CDR1 SGHAT and CDR2 FQNNGV. This CDR3 region has 17 residues. For the CDR3, the DNA is TGTGCCAGCAGCTTAGTTTCGACGGGGTCGGGGACGTACGAGCAGTACTTC. Protein sequence: CASSLVSTGSGTYEQYF.

Ten or more counts support this clonotype. The chain links TRBV12-3 or TRBV12-4 to TRBJ1-1; D might be TRBD1 (5 bases). Trimming removed 8 bases from V and 5 bases from J, with 21 bases in between. The CDR3 sequence is 15 residues long. This CDR3 reads CASPLDRRGGTEAFF. The CDR3 region has the DNA TGTGCCAGCCCCCTTGACCGTAGGGGAGGGACTGAAGCTTTCTTT.

The J gene is TRBJ2-1, the V gene TRBV7-6; 10 bases are a match to TRBD2. The V gene's germline CDR1 is SGHVS and CDR2 FNYEAQ. The CDR3 sequence is 17 residues long. The junction had 12 bases not matched to a gene; V was cut back by 5 bases and J by 5 bases. The CDR3: CASSPLPERGGDNEQFF. Here the CDR3 DNA reads TGTGCCAGCAGCCCCCTCCCCGAGCGGGGGGGGGACAATGAGCAGTTCTTC.

This clonotype was seen at least ten times. The chain carries TRBV9 and TRBJ2-3; the D gene could be TRBD1 or TRBD2 (5 bases each). The V gene's germline CDR1 is SGDLS and CDR2 YYNGEE. V was trimmed by 3 bases and J by 5 bases, leaving 16 bases between them. This CDR3 is built from 15 residues. CDR3 DNA sequence: TGTGCCAGCAGCGGTAAGGGGCCACTAGTAGATACGCAGTATTTT. Amino acid sequence: CASSGKGPLVDTQYF.

The J gene is TRBJ2-7, the V gene TRBV6-6, with 7 positions matching TRBD2. Per germline, CDR1 MNHNY and CDR2 SVGAGI (reference sequence). With 6 bases clipped from V and 0 bases from J, the junction kept 5 bases outside the gene matches. The CDR3 length is 14 residues. CDR3 residues: CASRKKRDSYEQYF. The CDR3 bases are TGTGCCAGCAGGAAGAAGCGGGACTCCTACGAGCAGTACTTC.

This clonotype occurred many times. The chain employs TRBV6-5 and TRBJ1-1, with D unresolved. V was shortened by 7 bases and J by 0 bases, with 9 bases between the two germline ends. Germline values: CDR1 MNHEY, CDR2 SVGAGI. The CDR3 spans 13 residues. The CDR3 DNA sequence: TGTGCCAGCATCCCAGCCTTGAACACTGAAGCTTTCTTT. The encoded protein is CASIPALNTEAFF.

J is TRBJ2-3 and V is TRBV12-3 or TRBV12-4; D is ambiguous. V was trimmed by 6 bases and J by 7 bases, leaving 5 bases between them. This CDR3 comprises 10 residues. DNA of the CDR3: TGTGCCAGCAGGGGAAATACGCAGTATTTT. Translating it yields CASRGNTQYF.

This clonotype was picked up many times. This chain connects TRBV12-3 or TRBV12-4 to TRBJ2-7; TRBD2 is a possible D gene (5 bases). This CDR3 contains 19 residues. V gave up 3 bases and J gave up 3 bases, with 27 bases separating them. The CDR3 DNA is TGTGCCAGCAGTTTTCGCCCGTCTTCTGGCGGGTGGAAGCGCTACGAGCAGTACTTC. Its translation: CASSFRPSSGGWKRYEQYF.

This chain connects TRBV12-3 or TRBV12-4 to TRBJ2-2; D ambiguous. The CDR3 length is 13 residues. V lost 6 bases and J lost 9, with 14 bases in between. The CDR3 region has the DNA TGTGCCAGCAGACCCCACGGTTTCCGGGAGCTGTTTTTT. Translated, it gives CASRPHGFRELFF.

This clonotype has a count of ten or more. The chain recombines TRBV7-2 with TRBJ1-5; 9 nucleotides line up with TRBD1. Germline CDR1 and CDR2: SGHTA and FQGNSA. Unmatched junction bases numbered 7, after V lost 6 bases and J lost 7 bases. This CDR3 comprises 14 residues. CDR3 sequence: CASRDRGSGQPQHF. As DNA, the CDR3 is TGTGCCAGCAGGGACAGGGGTTCGGGACAGCCCCAGCATTTT. The entire variable domain, with the rest obtained from reference TRBV7-2 and TRBJ1-5, is as follows: GAGVSQSPSNKVTEKGKDVELRCDPISGHTALYWYRQSLGQGLEFLIYFQGNSAPDKSGLPSDRFSAERTGGSVSTLTIQRTQQEDSAVYLCASRDRGSGQPQHFGDGTRLSIL.

This clonotype was observed a handful of times. The J gene is TRBJ2-5, the V gene TRBV5-1, with 9 bases lining up with TRBD1. V shed 3 bases and J 3 bases; nucleotides not matched to a gene: 3. CDR3 length equals 14 residues. Looked up from germline, CDR1 is SGHRS and CDR2 is YFSETQ. The CDR3 nucleotides are TGCGCCAGCAGCTGGGGGGACAGGGAAGAGACCCAGTACTTC. Translated: CASSWGDREETQYF.

This clonotype was observed many times. The DNA for the CDR3 is TGCAGTGCTAGAGTCCTGATAACAGATACGCAGTATTTT. Its protein product is CSARVLITDTQYF. The gene calls are TRBV20-1 and TRBJ2-3; D gene unclear. Trimming stripped 1 base from V and 3 bases from J, with 8 bases between. The CDR3 is 13 amino acids. Germline-derived CDR1 and CDR2 are DFQATT and SNEGSKA (reference sequence).

This sequence joins TRBV20-1 and TRBJ2-7; TRBD1 might be the D (5 bases). Germline values: CDR1 DFQATT, CDR2 SNEGSKA (reference sequence). V was shortened by 4 bases and J by 1 base, with 14 bases between the two germline ends. The CDR3 covers 14 residues. Written as DNA, the CDR3 is TGCAGTGCTATAGACAGCCGGGTATCCTACGAGCAGTACTTC. This gives the protein CSAIDSRVSYEQYF.

This clonotype was picked up a small number of times. The chain carries TRBV11-2 and TRBJ1-2, with 9 positions matching TRBD1. The CDR3 is made up of 15 amino acids. Germline loops: CDR1 SGHAT, CDR2 FQNNGV. The trim removed 4 bases at V and 2 bases at J, leaving 5 bases unmatched. CDR3 sequence (DNA): TGTGCCAGCAGCTCTCCGACAGGGGGGAACTATGGCTACACCTTC. Its translation is CASSSPTGGNYGYTF.

Only a few counts were recorded for this clonotype. The chain uses TRBV5-1 and TRBJ2-3; D is unclear. This CDR3 is 14 amino acids long. Looked up from germline, CDR1 is SGHRS and CDR2 is YFSETQ. Trimming pared 4 bases from V and 2 bases from J, leaving 11 bases between. The chain's CDR3 is CASSPLEVTDTQYF. CDR3 nucleotide sequence: TGCGCCAGCAGCCCTCTCGAGGTCACAGATACGCAGTATTTT.

The chain has TRBV5-6 and TRBJ2-1; D remains ambiguous. Trimming left V 6 bases short and J 7 bases short, with 14 bases between. Germline-derived CDR1 and CDR2 are SGHDT and YYEEEE. The length of the CDR3 is 13 residues. The CDR3 loop reads CASMSGPGNEQFF. In DNA form, the CDR3 reads TGTGCCAGCATGTCAGGCCCTGGAAATGAGCAGTTCTTC.

This chain uses TRBV6-2 or TRBV6-3 with TRBJ2-3; 9 bases are shared with TRBD2. Trimming cost V 5 bases and J 4 bases; bases outside gene matches: 10. The CDR3 runs to 16 residues. The germline V gene encodes CDR1 MNHEY and CDR2 SVGEGT. The CDR3 region is CASSPGVAGVPDTQYF. CDR3 DNA sequence: TGTGCCAGCAGTCCCGGGGTAGCGGGAGTGCCAGATACGCAGTATTTT.

This clonotype was recorded at least ten times. The rearrangement uses TRBV10-2 and TRBJ2-5, with 9 bases identical to TRBD1. J gave up 5 bases and V 6 bases, and 10 bases lay outside the gene matches. This CDR3 contains 15 residues. Germline assignment: CDR1 WSHSY and CDR2 SAAADI. This CDR3 reads CASSEQGAPAETQYF. In DNA form, the CDR3 reads TGCGCCAGCAGCGAACAGGGGGCGCCTGCGGAGACCCAGTACTTC.

This clonotype was detected many times. The chain couples TRBV11-2 to TRBJ2-3; a weak D match, TRBD2 (5 bases). Trimming removed 3 bases from V and 0 bases from J, with 10 bases in between. Germline V gene sequence: CDR1 SGHAT, CDR2 FQNNGV. The CDR3 has 15 amino acids. DNA of the CDR3: TGTGCCAGCAGCTTTTGGGGAGCTAGCACAGATACGCAGTATTTT. It specifies CASSFWGASTDTQYF.

This clonotype was seen repeatedly, ten times or more. The chain combines TRBV4-2 with TRBJ2-3; D possibly corresponds to TRBD1 (6 bases). Trimming stripped 4 bases from V and 4 bases from J, with 9 bases between. Looked up from germline, CDR1 is LGHNA and CDR2 is YNFKEQ. The length of the CDR3 is 13 residues. The CDR3 DNA sequence: TGTGCCAGCAGCCGAGGGGGAGCAGATACGCAGTATTTT. It codes for CASSRGGADTQYF.

There are many counts of this clonotype. The chain couples TRBV20-1 to TRBJ2-7, with D tentatively TRBD1 or TRBD2 (7 bases each). The CDR3 has 14 residues. From germline, CDR1 is DFQATT and CDR2 SNEGSKA (reference sequence). Trimming took 3 bases from V and 2 from J, leaving 14 bases between them. CDR3 protein: CSASNPGGAYEQYF. DNA for the CDR3: TGCAGTGCTAGTAACCCAGGGGGGGCCTACGAGCAGTACTTC.

This clonotype was seen ten or more times. The rearrangement links TRBV29-1 to TRBJ1-2; D gene unclear. V lost 0 bases and J 5 bases, leaving 10 bases between the germline ends. The CDR3 consists of 13 residues. Germline lookup yields CDR1 SQVTM and CDR2 ANQGSEA. In DNA, the CDR3 is TGCAGCGTTGAAGACGTAGTAGGATATGGCTACACCTTC. Translated, it gives CSVEDVVGYGYTF.

The chain carries TRBV18 and TRBJ2-7; D is perhaps TRBD2 (6 bases). CDR3 size: 16 residues. Trimming stripped 5 bases from V and 3 bases from J, with 20 bases between. The germline V gene has CDR1 KGHSH and CDR2 LQKENI. The CDR3 spells CASSAKTGTLVYEQYF. CDR3 bases: TGTGCCAGCTCAGCTAAAACCGGGACTCTAGTCTACGAGCAGTACTTC.

CDR3 DNA sequence: TGTGCCAGCTCAGCGGGACCCCCAAGCTTTACCAATCAGCCCCAGCATTTT. Translated, it gives CASSAGPPSFTNQPQHF. This chain joins TRBV18 and TRBJ1-5, with a tentative D call TRBD1 (5 bases). The CDR3 sequence is 17 residues long. Germline V gene lookup returns CDR1 KGHSH and CDR2 LQKENI. Trimming left V 5 bases short and J 3 bases short, with 20 bases between.